Below are 6 T cell receptor beta chains sequenced from a single sample in a study of blood T cell repertoires in COVID-19. Data came from immunoSEQ multiplex PCR; TCRdb stores just in-frame clones and leaves some out. The repertoire consists of about 50,000 clones, with about 85% occurring once and the leading ten covering 13% to 15%. Material: peripheral blood. Receptor source: a human donor in a cohort sampled during active COVID-19.

As regards this clone: Distinct nucleotide sequences in the sample also encode this CDR3. V is TRBV30 and J is TRBJ2-7; 7 bases match TRBD1. The V gene's germline CDR1 is GTSNPN and CDR2 SVGIG (reference sequence). Trimming removed 3 bases from V and 2 bases from J; junction bases left unmatched: 4. This CDR3 comprises 13 residues. CDR3 sequence: CAWSPGQAYEQYF. In DNA, the CDR3 is TGTGCCTGGAGCCCCGGACAGGCCTACGAGCAGTACTTC.

CDR3 loop: CSAPKGTGGSDGYTF. In nucleotides, the CDR3 is TGCAGCGCCCCTAAAGGGACAGGGGGTTCCGATGGCTACACCTTC. The rearrangement joins TRBV29-1 to TRBJ1-2; 11 bases fit TRBD1. Per the germline V gene, CDR1 is SQVTM and CDR2 is ANQGSEA. This CDR3 comprises 15 residues. Trimming at V came to 7 bases and at J to 6 bases, leaving 13 bases not matched to a gene.

This clone was counted a single time. The chain employs TRBV3-1 (or the pseudogene TRBV3-2) and TRBJ1-3, with 8 bases lining up with TRBD1. The V gene's germline CDR1 is LGHDT and CDR2 YNNKEL (reference sequence). This CDR3 spans 17 amino acids. The V and J ends lost 4 bases and 1 base, in that order; junction bases with no gene match: 9. Here the CDR3 DNA reads TGTGCCAGCAGCCCCCAGCGGCAGGGGGCTTCTGGAAACACCATATATTTT. This codes for CASSPQRQGASGNTIYF.

The V and J genes are TRBV27 and TRBJ2-7; 9 bases align to TRBD2. The germline V gene has CDR1 MNHEY and CDR2 SMNVEV (reference sequence). The CDR3 has 14 amino acids. Trimming took 6 bases from V and 4 from J; bases not matched to a gene: 7. In DNA form, the CDR3 reads TGTGCCAGCAGACCCTTAGCGGGAGTATACGAGCAGTACTTC. It is translated as CASRPLAGVYEQYF.

The chain combines TRBV13 with TRBJ1-3; a possible D gene is TRBD1 (6 bases). The CDR3 is made up of 15 amino acids. V was trimmed by 5 bases and J by 0 bases, leaving 11 bases between them. Germline lookup yields CDR1 PRHDT and CDR2 FYEKMQ (reference sequence). The CDR3 is CASSLNRVSGNTIYF. The CDR3 DNA follows: TGTGCCAGCAGCCTAAACAGGGTCTCTGGAAACACCATATATTTT.

DNA for the CDR3: TGTGCCAGCAGCCCCAACAGCTACGAGCAGTACTTC. This encodes CASSPNSYEQYF. The rearrangement joins TRBV12-3 or TRBV12-4 to TRBJ2-7; D remains unclear. The V end was cut by 6 bases, the J end by 3 bases, with 9 bases between. The CDR3 runs 12 residues.